The clone carrying this T cell receptor (beta chain) was counted once. What it binds is not known. The protocol was immunoSEQ multiplex PCR, while the TCRdb copy is restricted to in-frame clones and leaves out a portion. Of approximately 44,000 clones listed, around nine tenths are singletons. The V gene lost 4 bases and the J gene lost 3 bases, with 14 bases spanning the gap. Germline V gene sequence: CDR1 SGHDT, CDR2 YYEEEE. This CDR3 is built from 14 residues. The data are from a study of OX40 agonist ivuxolimab in advanced cancers. Whole-study results and caveats: Which antigen the expanded peripheral T cells recognized is unknown. Normalized T-cell clonal expansion was also low in some nonresponders.

The specimen was CD4+ or CD8+ T cells sorted from blood, collected in a trial of the OX40 agonist ivuxolimab. The genes are TRBV5-6 and TRBJ2-7; D remains ambiguous. The sequence came from an adult with an advanced solid tumor such as melanoma, head and neck, liver or kidney cancer. The CDR3, as DNA: TGTGCCAGCAGCAACGTTGACATAGGCTACGAGCAGTACTTC. This translates into CASSNVDIGYEQYF.